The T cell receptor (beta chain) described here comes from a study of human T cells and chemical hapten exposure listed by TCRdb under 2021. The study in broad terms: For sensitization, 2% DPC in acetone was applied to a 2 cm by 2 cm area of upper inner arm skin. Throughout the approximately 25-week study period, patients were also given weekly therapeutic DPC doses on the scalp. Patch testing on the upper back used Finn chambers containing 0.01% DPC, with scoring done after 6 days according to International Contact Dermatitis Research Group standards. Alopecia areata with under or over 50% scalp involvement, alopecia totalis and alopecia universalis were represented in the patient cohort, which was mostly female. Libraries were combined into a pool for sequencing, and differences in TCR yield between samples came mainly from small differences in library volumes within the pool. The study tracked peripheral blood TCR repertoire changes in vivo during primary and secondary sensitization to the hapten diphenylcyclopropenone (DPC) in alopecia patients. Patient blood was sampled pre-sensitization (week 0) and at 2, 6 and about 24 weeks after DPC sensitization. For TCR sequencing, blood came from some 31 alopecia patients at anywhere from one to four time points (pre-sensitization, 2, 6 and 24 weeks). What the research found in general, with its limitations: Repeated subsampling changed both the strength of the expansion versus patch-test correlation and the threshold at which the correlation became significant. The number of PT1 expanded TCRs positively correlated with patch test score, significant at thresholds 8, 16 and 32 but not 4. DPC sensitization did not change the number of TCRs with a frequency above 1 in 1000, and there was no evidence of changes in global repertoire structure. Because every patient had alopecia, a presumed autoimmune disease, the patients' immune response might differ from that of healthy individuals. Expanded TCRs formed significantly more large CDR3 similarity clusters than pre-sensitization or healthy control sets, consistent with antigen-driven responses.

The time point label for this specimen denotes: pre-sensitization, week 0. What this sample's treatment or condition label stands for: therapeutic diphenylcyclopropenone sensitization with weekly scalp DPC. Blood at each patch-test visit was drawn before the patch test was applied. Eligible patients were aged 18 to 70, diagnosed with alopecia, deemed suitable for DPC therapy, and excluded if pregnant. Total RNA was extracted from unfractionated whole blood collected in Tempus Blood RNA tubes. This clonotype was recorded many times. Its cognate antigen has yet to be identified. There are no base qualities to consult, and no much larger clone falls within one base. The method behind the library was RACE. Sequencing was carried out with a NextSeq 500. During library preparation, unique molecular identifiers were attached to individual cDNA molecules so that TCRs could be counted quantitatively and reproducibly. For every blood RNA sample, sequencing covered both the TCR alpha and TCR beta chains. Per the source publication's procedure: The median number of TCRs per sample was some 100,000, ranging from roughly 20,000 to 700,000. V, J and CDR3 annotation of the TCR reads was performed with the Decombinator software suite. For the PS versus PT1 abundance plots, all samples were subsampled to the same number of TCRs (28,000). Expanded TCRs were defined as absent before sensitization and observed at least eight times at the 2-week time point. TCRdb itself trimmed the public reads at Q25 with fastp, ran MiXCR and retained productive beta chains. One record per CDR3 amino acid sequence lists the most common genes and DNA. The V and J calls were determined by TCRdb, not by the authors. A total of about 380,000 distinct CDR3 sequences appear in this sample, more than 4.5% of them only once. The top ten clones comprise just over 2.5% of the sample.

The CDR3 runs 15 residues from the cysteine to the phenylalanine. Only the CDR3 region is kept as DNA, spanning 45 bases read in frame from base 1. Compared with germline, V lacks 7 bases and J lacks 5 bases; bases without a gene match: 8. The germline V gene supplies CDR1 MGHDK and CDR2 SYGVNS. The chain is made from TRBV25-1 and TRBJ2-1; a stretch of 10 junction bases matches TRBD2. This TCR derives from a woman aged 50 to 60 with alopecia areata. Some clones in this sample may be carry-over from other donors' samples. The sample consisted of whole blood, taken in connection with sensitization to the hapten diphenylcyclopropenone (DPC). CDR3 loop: CASNKAGGPNNEQFF. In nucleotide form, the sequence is TGTGCCAGCAACAAAGCGGGGGGGCCGAACAATGAGCAGTTCTTC.